This T cell receptor beta chain was profiled in a study of STAT3 mutations in large granular lymphocyte leukemia. Study background: Canonical activating STAT3 mutations were detected in roughly half of the longitudinally sequenced T-LGLL patients. Whole-study results and caveats: In some patients, a small highly pathogenic clone possibly went undetected. Every T-cell large granular lymphocyte leukemia patient had at least one immunodominant TCR beta clonotype. Treatment regimens differed across patients between samplings.

TCRdb keeps only in-frame clones here, not all; method: immunoSEQ multiplex PCR. The sample includes almost 25,000 clones, 94% of them seen just once. Comments on this clone: No antigen is known for it.

The ends lost 3 bases at V and 5 bases at J; junction bases unmatched: 3. The CDR3 contains 14 residues. The germline V gene encodes CDR1 KGHSH and CDR2 LQKENI. The sequenced material came from peripheral blood mononuclear cells. This clonotype originated in a middle-aged man with T-cell large granular lymphocyte leukemia. Some clones in this sample may be carry-over from other donors' samples. V gene TRBV18 combines with J gene TRBJ2-3, with 9 bases identical to TRBD1. The CDR3 coding sequence is TGTGCCAGCTCACCGGACAGGGGAAGAGATACGCAGTATTTT. The encoded protein is CASSPDRGRDTQYF.